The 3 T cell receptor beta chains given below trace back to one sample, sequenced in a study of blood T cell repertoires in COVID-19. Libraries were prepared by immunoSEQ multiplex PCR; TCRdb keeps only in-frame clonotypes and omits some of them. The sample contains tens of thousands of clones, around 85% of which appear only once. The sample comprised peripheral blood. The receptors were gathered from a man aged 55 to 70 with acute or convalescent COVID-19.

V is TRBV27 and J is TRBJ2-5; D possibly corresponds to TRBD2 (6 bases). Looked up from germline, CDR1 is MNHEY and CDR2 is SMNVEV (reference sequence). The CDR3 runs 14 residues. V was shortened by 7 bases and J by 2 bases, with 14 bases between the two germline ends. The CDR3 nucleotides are TGTGCCAGCATGCCGATCGGGAGTCAAGAGACCCAGTACTTC. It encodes CASMPIGSQETQYF.

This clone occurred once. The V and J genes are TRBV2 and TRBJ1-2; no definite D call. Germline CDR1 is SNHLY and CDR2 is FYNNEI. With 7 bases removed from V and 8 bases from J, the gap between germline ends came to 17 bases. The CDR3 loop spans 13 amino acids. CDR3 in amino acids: CASKTDPSGGYTF. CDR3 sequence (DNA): TGTGCCAGCAAGACCGATCCGAGCGGCGGCTACACCTTC.

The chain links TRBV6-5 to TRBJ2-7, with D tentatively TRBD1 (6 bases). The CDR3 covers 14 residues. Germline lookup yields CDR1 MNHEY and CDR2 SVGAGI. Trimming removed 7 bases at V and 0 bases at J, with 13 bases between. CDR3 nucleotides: TGTGCCAGCAAGGACAGATATAGCTCCTACGAGCAGTACTTC. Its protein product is CASKDRYSSYEQYF.